This TCR beta chain is from a study of T cell responses to AZD1222 COVID-19 vaccine. On this clone itself: No antigen is known for it.

The CDR3 consists of 13 residues. V lost 0 bases, J lost 5 bases, and 7 bases lay in between. CDR1 and CDR2 (germline): SEHNR, FQNEAQ (reference sequence). Some clones are missing from TCRdb's copy, which holds only in-frame ones; the method was immunoSEQ multiplex PCR. This table holds some 130,000 clones, around 90% found once. Whole-study results and caveats: Donors in the cohort were predominantly white British and more often female, and clonal diversity was possibly underestimated. The CD4 TCRs associated with vaccination extended across spike and predominated at 160-218 and 743-854.

The chain combines TRBV7-9 with TRBJ1-1; TRBD1 might be the D (5 bases). The sample in question was peripheral blood, obtained on day 0 of AZD1222 vaccination. This TCR derives from an adult in good health. CDR3 protein: CASSLAGETEAFF. The DNA for the CDR3 is TGTGCCAGCAGCTTAGCAGGGGAGACTGAAGCTTTCTTT.